This entry lists 7 T cell receptor beta chains sequenced from one sample in a study of blood T cell repertoires in COVID-19. Measured with immunoSEQ multiplex PCR; TCRdb has only the in-frame clones, and not every one. The data show more than 95,000 clones, 90% seen once. What was sequenced was peripheral blood. The receptors shown here come from a man aged 60-69 years with acute or convalescent COVID-19.

The rearrangement uses TRBV30 and TRBJ2-7; 8 nucleotides match TRBD2. This CDR3 has 14 amino acids. The germline CDR1 and CDR2 sequences are GTSNPN and SVGIG (reference sequence). The ends lost 3 bases at V and 2 bases at J; junction bases unmatched: 6. In nucleotides, the CDR3 is TGTGCCTGGAGACGTCGCGGGGGGCCCTACGAGCAGTACTTC. Translated, it gives CAWRRRGGPYEQYF.

The chain combines TRBV2 with TRBJ1-5; the match to TRBD1 covers 10 bases. The trim removed 6 bases at V and 5 bases at J, leaving 4 bases unmatched. Germline V gene sequence: CDR1 SNHLY, CDR2 FYNNEI. This CDR3 is 14 amino acids long. CDR3 in DNA: TGTGCCAGCAGCGGACAGGGGGTCTATCAGCCCCAGCATTTT. As protein: CASSGQGVYQPQHF.

V and J are TRBV9 and TRBJ1-1, with a weak D call TRBD1 (6 bases). Germline V gene lookup returns CDR1 SGDLS and CDR2 YYNGEE. This CDR3 contains 15 residues. V lost 7 bases, J lost 5 bases, and 21 bases lay in between. The CDR3 DNA reads as TGTGCCAGCCCCGAGGGGGGGGTCGGTTGGACTGAAGCTTTCTTT. Protein: CASPEGGVGWTEAFF. Drawing the rest from reference TRBV9 and TRBJ1-1, the complete variable domain is DSGVTQTPKHLITATGQRVTLRCSPRSGDLSVYWYQQSLDQGLQFLIQYYNGEERAKGNILERFSAQQFPDLHSELNLSSLELGDSALYFCASPEGGVGWTEAFFGQGTRLTVV.

The V call is TRBV5-1, the J call TRBJ1-4; 9 nucleotides match TRBD1. V dropped 3 bases and J dropped 8; count of bases not matched to a gene: 2. The CDR3 length is 13 residues. Germline CDR1 reads SGHRS; CDR2 reads YFSETQ. The CDR3 DNA sequence: TGCGCCAGCAGCTACAGGGGGCAGGAAAAACTGTTTTTT. It yields the protein CASSYRGQEKLFF.

This chain uses TRBV7-2 with TRBJ2-7; TRBD1 is a possible D gene (6 bases). The germline V and J ends were trimmed by 0 bases and 2 bases, with 8 bases remaining between them. This CDR3 contains 14 residues. Germline CDR1 SGHTA, CDR2 FQGNSA. This CDR3 is CASSLARGAYEQYF. CDR3 coding DNA: TGTGCCAGCAGCTTAGCCAGGGGAGCCTACGAGCAGTACTTC.

V and J are TRBV30 and TRBJ1-2; D remains unclear. CDR3 length: 12 amino acids. V was pared by 5 bases and J by 2 bases, with 9 bases between. Germline CDR1 is GTSNPN and CDR2 is SVGIG (reference sequence). The CDR3 DNA sequence: TGTGCCTGGGGGGTCACAAACTATGGCTACACCTTC. Translating gives CAWGVTNYGYTF. The variable domain in full, with the rest retrieved from reference TRBV30 and TRBJ1-2, is SQTIHQWPATLVQPVGSPLSLECTVEGTSNPNLYWYRQAAGRGLQLLFYSVGIGQISSEVPQNLSASRPQDRQFILSSKKLLLSDSGFYLCAWGVTNYGYTFGSGTRLTVV.

This clone was detected a few times. V gene TRBV7-2 combines with J gene TRBJ1-1, with 7 bases lining up with TRBD1. Per the germline V gene, CDR1 is SGHTA and CDR2 is FQGNSA. V lost 6 bases, J lost 3 bases, and 10 bases stayed unmatched. The CDR3 totals 15 residues. The CDR3: CASRVRGTMDTEAFF. The CDR3, as DNA: TGTGCCAGCAGGGTCAGGGGGACCATGGACACTGAAGCTTTCTTT.